This T cell receptor (beta chain) was recorded in a study of T cells in Graves' hyperthyroidism and ophthalmopathy. Study as a whole: Prior to any treatment, at the point of initial diagnosis, peripheral blood was collected. General study results and limits: Separating ophthalmopathy from stable hyperthyroidism was achieved by a 13 V-J model.

Researchers amplified the TCR beta CDR3 regions from RNA transcripts. HTBI primers were the set used in a first-round RT-PCR of the TCR CDR3. TCRdb reanalysed the multiplex PCR reads using MiXCR and keeps one entry per CDR3 protein. The sample carries under 800,000 distinct CDR3 sequences, 13% to 15% recorded once. Diagnoses used clinical symptoms, serum thyroxine and TRAb, thyroid ultrasound and orbital computed tomography. Details on this clonotype: Its antigen is undetermined. Its ends do not fully match the called genes, so a read error is possible.

The CDR3 covers 14 residues. Germline values: CDR1 MNHEY, CDR2 SVGEGT. The sequencing input was blood. V and J are TRBV6-2 or TRBV6-3 and TRBJ2-7; 14 bases are shared with TRBD2. This TCR was sampled from a woman between 18 and 30 years old with Graves' hyperthyroidism. CDR3 DNA sequence: TGTGCTAGCATCGGGACTAGCGGGGGCTACGAGCAGTACTTC. It translates to CASIGTSGGYEQYF.